These 18 T cell receptor beta chains originate from one sample sequenced in a study of spatial heterogeneity in lung cancer. TCRdb redid the calling of the 5' RACE reads with MiXCR, one entry per CDR3 protein. The sample consists of about 86,000 distinct CDR3 sequences, over 10% of them appearing once. Documented time point: sample taken at primary tumor resection. Whole RNA was taken from tumor, nontumor lung or frozen PBMC; it was then sequenced unsorted. The material sequenced was PBMCs, taken at surgery. These receptors originate from a male donor with early-stage non-small cell lung cancer.

The chain joins TRBV10-3 to TRBJ2-5; 8 bases are a match to TRBD2. The CDR3 is 13 residues long. Germline CDR1 is ENHRY and CDR2 is SYGVKD. Trimming removed 5 bases from V and 5 bases from J; junction bases left unmatched: 4. The CDR3 DNA follows: TGTGCCATCAGTCCGGGACTAGGGGAGACCCAGTACTTC. Translating it yields CAISPGLGETQYF.

This clonotype occurred a few times. V gene TRBV4-1 combines with J gene TRBJ2-1; the D gene is possibly TRBD1 (5 bases). Trimming left V 3 bases short and J 5 bases short, with 14 bases between. CDR3 length: 15 residues. Germline assignment: CDR1 MGHRA and CDR2 YSYEKL. In DNA, the CDR3 is TGCGCCAGCAGCCATCTCAGCAGGGCAGACAATGAGCAGTTCTTC. Amino acid sequence: CASSHLSRADNEQFF.

The count of this clonotype is one. The chain joins TRBV10-3 to TRBJ2-6, with 7 bases that match TRBD1. Germline assignment: CDR1 ENHRY and CDR2 SYGVKD. This CDR3 is built from 16 residues. V trimming: 9 bases; J trimming: 0 bases; junction bases outside the gene matches: 8. For the CDR3, the DNA is TGTGCCATTCCGACAGGGCCTTACTCTGGGGCCAACGTCCTGACTTTC. This encodes CAIPTGPYSGANVLTF.

This clonotype was counted a few times. The CDR3 region is CASRHPYCDTQYF. CDR3 coding DNA: TGTGCCAGCAGACACCCTTATTGTGATACGCAGTATTTT. The V gene is TRBV6-9, the J gene TRBJ2-3; no reliable D call. CDR3 length: 13 amino acids. Germline values: CDR1 MNHGY, CDR2 SVAAGI. V was pared by 6 bases and J by 6 bases, with 13 bases between.

This clonotype was counted ten times or more. This rearrangement joins TRBV29-1 to TRBJ2-3; no clear D gene. V was cut by 3 bases and J by 0 bases, with 4 bases left in between. This CDR3 region has 12 residues. Germline CDR1 reads SQVTM; CDR2 reads ANQGSEA. The CDR3 DNA reads TGCAGCGTTGAGATCAGCACAGATACGCAGTATTTT. It translates to CSVEISTDTQYF.

The genes are TRBV5-1 and TRBJ1-5; a weak D match, TRBD1 (5 bases). CDR3 length: 16 residues. With 0 bases removed from V and 5 bases from J, the gap between germline ends came to 15 bases. CDR1 is SGHRS and CDR2 is YFSETQ in the germline V gene. The CDR3 coding sequence is TGCGCCAGCAGCTTGGATGGACAAACAACGTATCAGCCCCAGCATTTT. This sequence encodes CASSLDGQTTYQPQHF.

This clonotype has more than one count but fewer than ten. The chain joins TRBV6-1 to TRBJ2-7; TRBD1 matches at 7 bases. The J segment lost 5 bases and the V segment lost 5 bases, leaving 6 bases of the junction unmatched. Germline V gene data show CDR1 as MNHNS and CDR2 as SASEGT. This CDR3 contains 13 residues. The CDR3 region is CASSSHRGDEQYF. As DNA, the CDR3 is TGTGCCAGCAGTAGTCACAGGGGAGACGAGCAGTACTTC.

This clonotype appeared many times. This sequence joins TRBV20-1 and TRBJ2-6; D ambiguous. Germline V gene data show CDR1 as DFQATT and CDR2 as SNEGSKA (reference sequence). The length of the CDR3 is 13 residues. Trimming removed 5 bases from V and 0 bases from J, with 5 bases in between. DNA of the CDR3: TGCAGTGCTGGAAACTCTGGGGCCAACGTCCTGACTTTC. Its protein product is CSAGNSGANVLTF.

The chain is built from TRBV29-1 and TRBJ2-7; 10 nucleotides match TRBD2. V shed 5 bases and J 7 bases; nucleotides not matched to a gene: 11. This CDR3 region has 14 residues. The V gene's germline CDR1 is SQVTM and CDR2 ANQGSEA. As DNA, the CDR3 is TGCAGCGTTTCCCATCCGGGACTAGCGAATGAGCAGTACTTC. It translates to CSVSHPGLANEQYF.

The rearrangement links TRBV20-1 to TRBJ2-5; D gene ambiguous. Trimming removed 6 bases from V and 0 bases from J, with 8 bases in between. Germline loops: CDR1 DFQATT, CDR2 SNEGSKA (reference sequence). The CDR3 has 12 residues. The CDR3 is CSASENQETQYF. DNA for the CDR3: TGCAGTGCGTCCGAGAACCAAGAGACCCAGTACTTC.

The J gene is TRBJ2-4, the V gene TRBV7-2, with D perhaps matching TRBD2 (5 bases). V was shortened by 3 bases and J by 10 bases, with 13 bases between the two germline ends. Germline CDR1 SGHTA, CDR2 FQGNSA. This CDR3 contains 13 residues. The chain's CDR3 is CASSLEAERIQYF. CDR3 in DNA: TGTGCCAGCAGCTTGGAGGCCGAGCGTATTCAGTACTTC.

CDR3: CSVEDRGYEQYF. CDR3 nucleotide sequence: TGCAGCGTTGAAGATAGGGGTTACGAGCAGTACTTC. The chain is built from TRBV29-1 and TRBJ2-7, with a weak D call TRBD1 (5 bases). CDR1 is SQVTM, CDR2 ANQGSEA, per germline. Trimming stripped 0 bases from V and 4 bases from J, with 7 bases between. The CDR3 spans 12 residues.

This clonotype came up a few times. The rearrangement links TRBV10-1 to TRBJ2-3; 8 positions match TRBD2. The trim removed 0 bases at V and 2 bases at J, leaving 10 bases unmatched. CDR3 size: 18 residues. Germline V lookup: CDR1 WNHNN, CDR2 SYGVQD (reference sequence). CDR3 amino acids: CASSESPFKRGFTDTQYF. The CDR3 coding sequence is TGCGCCAGCAGTGAGTCTCCCTTTAAGCGGGGGTTCACAGATACGCAGTATTTT.

The rearrangement links TRBV7-9 to TRBJ2-1; D remains unclear. V dropped 5 bases and J dropped 0 bases, with 8 bases sitting between them. Germline-derived CDR1 and CDR2 are SEHNR and FQNEAQ (reference sequence). CDR3 size: 14 residues. Written as DNA, the CDR3 is TGTGCCAGCAGCCCTCGAGGCTCCTACAATGAGCAGTTCTTC. The encoded protein is CASSPRGSYNEQFF.

There are a few counts of this clonotype. V is TRBV20-1 and J is TRBJ1-2; a weak D match, TRBD1 (5 bases). V was cut by 5 bases and J by 8 bases, with 12 bases left in between. CDR1 and CDR2 from the germline V gene are DFQATT and SNEGSKA (reference sequence). The CDR3 length is 11 residues. The CDR3 protein is CSAPGLGGYTF. CDR3 nucleotides: TGCAGTGCTCCAGGGTTGGGCGGCTACACCTTC.

The chain has TRBV5-5 and TRBJ1-6; 10 positions agree with TRBD1. With V trimmed by 1 base and J by 10 bases, 5 bases remained unmatched. CDR3 length equals 15 residues. Germline V gene lookup returns CDR1 SGHKS and CDR2 YYEKEE (reference sequence). The CDR3 spells CASSLPGQGESPLHF. The CDR3 DNA reads as TGTGCCAGCAGCTTGCCTGGACAGGGGGAGTCACCCCTCCACTTT. Supplemented by reference TRBV5-5 and TRBJ1-6, the full variable domain reads DAGVTQSPTHLIKTRGQQVTLRCSPISGHKSVSWYQQVLGQGPQFIFQYYEKEERGRGNFPDRFSARQFPNYSSELNVNALLLGDSALYLCASSLPGQGESPLHFGNGTRLTVT.

In this sample, this clonotype turned up many times. This sequence joins TRBV29-1 and TRBJ1-1; 10 bases line up with TRBD1. Germline V gives CDR1 SQVTM, CDR2 ANQGSEA. V was pared by 1 base and J by 4 bases, with 3 bases of the junction left unmatched. The CDR3 is 14 residues long. The CDR3 DNA reads as TGCAGCGTTGAAGGCCGGACAGGGGGCACTGAAGCTTTCTTT. This gives the protein CSVEGRTGGTEAFF.

This clonotype was seen more than once but under ten times. The chain carries TRBV29-1 and TRBJ2-7; 9 nucleotides line up with TRBD1. Germline V lookup: CDR1 SQVTM, CDR2 ANQGSEA. V was clipped by 0 bases and J by 5 bases; unmatched bases: 8. The CDR3 is 15 residues long. The CDR3 DNA reads as TGCAGCGTTGAAGATATGAGAGGGACAGGGAACGAGCAGTACTTC. Its protein product is CSVEDMRGTGNEQYF.